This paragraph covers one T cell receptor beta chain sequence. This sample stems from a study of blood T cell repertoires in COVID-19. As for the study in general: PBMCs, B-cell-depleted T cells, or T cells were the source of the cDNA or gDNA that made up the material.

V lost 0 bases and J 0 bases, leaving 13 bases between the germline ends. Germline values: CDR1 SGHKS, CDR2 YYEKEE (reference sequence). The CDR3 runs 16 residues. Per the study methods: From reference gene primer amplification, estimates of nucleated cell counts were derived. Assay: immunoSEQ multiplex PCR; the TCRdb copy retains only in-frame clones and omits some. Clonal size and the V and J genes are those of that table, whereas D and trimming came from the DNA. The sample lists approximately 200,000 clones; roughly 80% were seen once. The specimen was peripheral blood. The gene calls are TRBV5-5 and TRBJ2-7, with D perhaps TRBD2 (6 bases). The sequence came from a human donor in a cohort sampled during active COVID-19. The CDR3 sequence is CASSLGVSGYSYEQYF. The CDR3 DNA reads TGTGCCAGCAGCTTGGGGGTTAGCGGATACTCCTACGAGCAGTACTTC.